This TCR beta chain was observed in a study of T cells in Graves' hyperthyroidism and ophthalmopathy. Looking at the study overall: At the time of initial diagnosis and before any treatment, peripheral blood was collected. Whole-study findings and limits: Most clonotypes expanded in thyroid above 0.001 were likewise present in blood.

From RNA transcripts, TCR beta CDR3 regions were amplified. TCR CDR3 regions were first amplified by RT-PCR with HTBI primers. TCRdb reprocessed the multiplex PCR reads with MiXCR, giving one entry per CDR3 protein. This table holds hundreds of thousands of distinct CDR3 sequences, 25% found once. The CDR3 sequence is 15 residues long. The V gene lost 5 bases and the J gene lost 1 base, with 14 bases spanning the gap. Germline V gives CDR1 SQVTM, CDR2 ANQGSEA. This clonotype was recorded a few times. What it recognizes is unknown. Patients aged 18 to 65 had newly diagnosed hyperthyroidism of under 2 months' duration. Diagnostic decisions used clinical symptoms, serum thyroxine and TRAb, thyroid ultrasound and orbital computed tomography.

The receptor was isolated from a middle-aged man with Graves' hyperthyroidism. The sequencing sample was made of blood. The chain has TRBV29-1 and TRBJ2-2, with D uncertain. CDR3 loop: CSVLTLGKNTGELFF. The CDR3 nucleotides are TGCAGCGTTCTCACGCTGGGAAAGAACACCGGGGAGCTGTTTTTT.